The text below deals with one T cell receptor (beta chain). This specimen comes from a study of T cell changes during pregnancy in multiple sclerosis. Sequenced by immunoSEQ multiplex PCR; TCRdb stores in-frame clones only, minus some. The sample shows some 37,000 clones, about 93% of them seen only once. The germline V gene has CDR1 SEHNR and CDR2 FQNEAQ (reference sequence). The CDR3 sequence is 15 residues long. The junction had 7 bases not matched to a gene; V was cut back by 5 bases and J by 3 bases. The TCR was taken from a female donor in good health, enrolled as a control in a pregnancy study. The chain has TRBV7-9 and TRBJ2-3, with 8 bases lining up with TRBD2. Sequenced here: CD4+ T cells from peripheral blood mononuclear cells, sampled after pregnancy. For the CDR3, the DNA is TGTGCCAGCAGCCACGCGGGGGGAAGTACAGATACGCAGTATTTT. Its translation: CASSHAGGSTDTQYF.